The clone carrying this T cell receptor (beta chain) was counted only a few times. This sample is drawn from a study of regulatory T cells in long-lasting Graves disease. V dropped 2 bases and J dropped 8 bases, with 9 bases sitting between them. The CDR3 length is 12 residues. Germline CDR1 reads SGHAT; CDR2 reads FQNNGV. Time point given: newly diagnosed GD, antithyroid drugs for less than 3 months. PBMCs were the source of the RNA used for TCR sequencing. Researchers made TCR beta libraries by using iRepertoire HTBI primers and running Arm-PCR on CDR3 regions. TCRdb ran MiXCR on the multiplex PCR reads and lists one entry per CDR3 protein. The table shows some 200,000 distinct CDR3 sequences, with around a fifth occurring only once. In addition, the sample was reused for a study of T cells in Graves' hyperthyroidism and ophthalmopathy.

This receptor was obtained from a woman under 40 with Graves disease. This specimen consisted of peripheral blood mononuclear cells (PBMCs), obtained at new diagnosis, from a patient treated with antithyroid drugs. The V and J genes are TRBV11-2 and TRBJ1-1, with D tentatively TRBD1 (6 bases). CDR3 protein: CASSLRGGEAFF. CDR3 DNA sequence: TGTGCCAGCAGCTTAAGGGGGGGCGAAGCTTTCTTT.